What follows are 5 T cell receptor beta chains derived from one specimen sequenced in a study of T cells after yellow fever vaccination. Each CDR3 protein gets one entry after TCRdb re-called the 5' RACE reads with MiXCR. The sample has about 300,000 distinct CDR3 sequences; approximately 8% are singletons. The sequencing used CD4+ T cells sorted from PBMCs, collected 5 days after the yellow fever booster vaccination. These receptors all stem from a man younger than 35 who received the YFV17D yellow fever vaccine.

This clonotype appeared a few times. The chain is built from TRBV3-1 and TRBJ2-1; TRBD2 agrees at 9 bases. Germline V CDR1 and CDR2: LGHDT, YNNKEL (reference sequence). V lost 5 bases, J lost 8 bases, and 10 bases stayed unmatched. The CDR3 consists of 15 residues. The CDR3 sequence: CASSAGTSPSYEQFF. The CDR3 bases are TGTGCCAGCAGCGCCGGGACTAGCCCCTCCTATGAGCAGTTCTTC.

This clonotype was counted ten times or more. The genes are TRBV11-2 and TRBJ1-1, with D tentatively TRBD1 (6 bases). Trimming took off 5 bases at V and 3 bases at J, with 16 bases between the two ends. This CDR3 region has 15 residues. Germline values: CDR1 SGHAT, CDR2 FQNNGV. The CDR3 bases are TGTGCCAGCAGCCATTATACAGGGAAGGACACTGAAGCTTTCTTT. Amino acids: CASSHYTGKDTEAFF.

This clonotype was seen a few times. This chain uses TRBV6-6 with TRBJ2-5; TRBD1 matches 10 bases. Germline V gene lookup returns CDR1 MNHNY and CDR2 SVGAGI (reference sequence). CDR3 size: 15 residues. V lost 5 bases to trimming and J lost 1 base; unmatched junction nucleotides: 4. CDR3 region: CASSRDRGLQETQYF. The CDR3 coding sequence is TGTGCCAGCAGTCGGGACAGGGGTCTCCAAGAGACCCAGTACTTC.

V is TRBV7-2 and J is TRBJ2-5, with 11 bases aligning to TRBD2. V was clipped by 5 bases and J by 5 bases; unmatched bases: 10. Looked up from germline, CDR1 is SGHTA and CDR2 is FQGNSA. This CDR3 is built from 16 residues. CDR3 nucleotide sequence: TGTGCCAGCAGCCGAGGGCTAGCGGGGGGTAGGGAGACCCAGTACTTC. Amino acids: CASSRGLAGGRETQYF.

The chain joins TRBV6-5 to TRBJ2-3; 12 nucleotides align to TRBD2. The CDR3 sequence is 16 residues long. Per the germline V gene, CDR1 is MNHEY and CDR2 is SVGAGI. Losses at the gene ends were 0 bases for V and 6 bases for J; bases not matched to a gene: 4. The CDR3 region is CASSYSPGTSGDTQYF. CDR3 coding DNA: TGTGCCAGCAGTTACTCGCCCGGGACTAGCGGGGATACGCAGTATTTT.